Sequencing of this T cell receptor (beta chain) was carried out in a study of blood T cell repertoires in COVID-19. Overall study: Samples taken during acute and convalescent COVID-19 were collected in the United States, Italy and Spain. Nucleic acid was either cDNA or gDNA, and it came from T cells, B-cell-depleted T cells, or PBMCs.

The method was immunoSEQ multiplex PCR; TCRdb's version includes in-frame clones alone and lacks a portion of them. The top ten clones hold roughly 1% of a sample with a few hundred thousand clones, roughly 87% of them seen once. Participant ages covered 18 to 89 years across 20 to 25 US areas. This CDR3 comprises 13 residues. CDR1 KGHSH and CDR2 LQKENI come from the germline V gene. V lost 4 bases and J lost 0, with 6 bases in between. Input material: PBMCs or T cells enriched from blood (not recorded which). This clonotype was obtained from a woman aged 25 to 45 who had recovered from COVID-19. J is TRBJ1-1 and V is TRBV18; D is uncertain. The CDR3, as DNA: TGTGCCAGCTCACTACGGGTGAACACTGAAGCTTTCTTT. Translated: CASSLRVNTEAFF.